Following are 24 T cell receptor beta chains from one sample sequenced in a study of blood T cell repertoires in COVID-19. Data came from immunoSEQ multiplex PCR; TCRdb stores just in-frame clones and leaves some out. The data hold hundreds of thousands of clones, with 87% observed a single time. The sample was PBMCs or T cells enriched from blood (not recorded which). The source of these receptors is a woman between 18 and 30 years old who had recovered from COVID-19.

The chain combines TRBV5-4 with TRBJ2-3, with 9 bases fitting TRBD1. Germline V lookup: CDR1 SGHNT, CDR2 YYREEE (reference sequence). The CDR3 extends over 16 amino acids. J lost 2 bases, V lost 0 bases, and 4 bases had no gene match. CDR3 sequence: CASSLARTGATDTQYF. The DNA of the CDR3 is TGTGCCAGCAGCTTGGCCAGGACAGGGGCCACAGATACGCAGTATTTT.

CDR3: CASSARGGRQETQYF. The CDR3 DNA is TGTGCCAGCAGCGCGCGGGGGGGCCGCCAAGAGACCCAGTACTTC. This chain links TRBV7-2 with TRBJ2-5; 9 bases line up with TRBD2. The trim removed 5 bases at V and 1 base at J, leaving 5 bases unmatched. The CDR3 is 15 amino acids. The V gene's germline CDR1 is SGHTA and CDR2 FQGNSA.

The rearrangement links TRBV5-4 to TRBJ2-7; tentative D call: TRBD1 (5 bases). This CDR3 has 13 residues. Germline loops: CDR1 SGHNT, CDR2 YYREEE (reference sequence). Trimming removed 4 bases at V and 0 bases at J, with 8 bases between. CDR3 DNA sequence: TGTGCCAGCAGCGGGGCGCTCTCCTACGAGCAGTACTTC. Its translation: CASSGALSYEQYF.

The sample holds a few counts of this clone. The rearrangement joins TRBV10-1 to TRBJ1-4, with TRBD1 matching 12 bases. The CDR3 loop spans 16 amino acids. The junction had 8 bases not matched to a gene; V was cut back by 5 bases and J by 7 bases. Germline V CDR1 and CDR2: WNHNN, SYGVQD (reference sequence). CDR3 in DNA: TGCGCCAGCAGTCAGGGGACAGGGGGCGCCATTGAAAAACTGTTTTTT. Translation gives CASSQGTGGAIEKLFF.

The chain couples TRBV5-1 to TRBJ1-4; tentatively, D is TRBD1 (5 bases). V was clipped by 3 bases and J by 7 bases, with 19 bases between them. This CDR3 is 16 amino acids long. Germline V lookup: CDR1 SGHRS, CDR2 YFSETQ. CDR3 DNA sequence: TGCGCCAGCAGCTGGAACGGCGGGACCGCCGGTGAAAAACTGTTTTTT. Protein sequence: CASSWNGGTAGEKLFF.

The chain links TRBV5-4 to TRBJ1-2; D uncertain. CDR1 is SGHNT, CDR2 YYREEE, per germline (reference sequence). Trimming took off 6 bases at V and 7 bases at J, with 13 bases between the two ends. The CDR3 runs to 12 residues. The CDR3, as DNA: TGTGCCAGCACCATGGGCGTACGTGGCTACACCTTC. It translates to CASTMGVRGYTF.

The chain employs TRBV19 and TRBJ2-3, with D unresolved. CDR1 is LNHDA and CDR2 is SQIVND in the germline V gene (reference sequence). V was clipped by 3 bases and J by 4 bases, with 17 bases between them. This CDR3 has 16 amino acids. Here the CDR3 reads CASSIIFGTAADTQYF. The CDR3 bases are TGTGCCAGTAGTATTATTTTCGGAACAGCAGCAGATACGCAGTATTTT.

The chain links TRBV4-2 to TRBJ1-4, with TRBD1 identical over 7 bases. V gave up 0 bases and J gave up 8 bases; unmatched junction bases: 9. CDR3 length: 16 residues. Germline CDR1 is LGHNA and CDR2 is YNFKEQ. The CDR3 DNA reads as TGTGCCAGCAGCCAAGAACCGACAGGGTGGGAGGAAAAACTGTTTTTT. Translated, it gives CASSQEPTGWEEKLFF.

V is TRBV5-6 and J is TRBJ1-3; D is unresolved. Germline V gene data show CDR1 as SGHDT and CDR2 as YYEEEE. This CDR3 has 16 amino acids. V lost 5 bases to trimming and J lost 1 base, with 16 bases between them. The CDR3 bases are TGTGCCAGCAGTCGATTGGTCCCTCGGTCTGGAAACACCATATATTTT. It is translated as CASSRLVPRSGNTIYF.

The J gene is TRBJ1-2, the V gene TRBV14, with D uncertain. Germline V gives CDR1 SGHDN, CDR2 FVKESK. The germline V and J ends were trimmed by 2 bases and 8 bases, with 18 bases remaining between them. The CDR3 contains 15 residues. CDR3 sequence: CASSQSLGHFDGYTF. The CDR3, as DNA: TGTGCCAGCAGCCAATCCTTGGGCCACTTCGACGGCTACACCTTC.

This chain joins TRBV28 and TRBJ2-7, with a tentative D call TRBD2 (6 bases). V was cut by 4 bases and J by 8 bases, with 9 bases left in between. This CDR3 comprises 11 residues. Per the germline V gene, CDR1 is MDHEN and CDR2 is SYDVKM. CDR3 DNA: TGTGCCAGCAGTTCAGGGAGGAAGCAGTACTTC. Translating it yields CASSSGRKQYF.

This chain uses TRBV4-1 with TRBJ2-5; D is perhaps TRBD1 (5 bases). This CDR3 contains 14 residues. Germline V lookup: CDR1 MGHRA, CDR2 YSYEKL. Trimming removed 1 base from V and 6 bases from J, with 12 bases in between. CDR3 residues: CASSQGQNSQTQYF. The CDR3, as DNA: TGCGCCAGCAGCCAAGGACAGAATTCGCAGACCCAGTACTTC.

With respect to this clone: Other nucleotide sequences from this sample produce the same CDR3. V is TRBV19 and J is TRBJ1-1; no clear D gene. The germline V and J ends were trimmed by 8 bases and 1 base, with 11 bases remaining between them. This CDR3 is 13 amino acids long. From germline, CDR1 is LNHDA and CDR2 SQIVND (reference sequence). In DNA form, the CDR3 reads TGTGCCAGTTCGACGACGGGGAACACTGAAGCTTTCTTT. Translated: CASSTTGNTEAFF.

The gene calls are TRBV10-3 and TRBJ2-5; TRBD1 aligns across 8 bases. The germline V gene has CDR1 ENHRY and CDR2 SYGVKD. CDR3 length: 16 amino acids. The trim removed 0 bases at V and 4 bases at J, leaving 7 bases unmatched. The CDR3 nucleotides are TGTGCCATCAGTGAGTCGATCGGACAGGGCTCAGAGACCCAGTACTTC. It codes for CAISESIGQGSETQYF.

This chain joins TRBV29-1 and TRBJ2-5; unclear D gene. Germline values: CDR1 SQVTM, CDR2 ANQGSEA. The CDR3 runs to 12 residues. The V end lost 1 base, the J end lost 2 bases, and 5 bases lay between the germline ends. The CDR3 sequence is CSVEVSQETQYF. The CDR3 bases are TGCAGCGTTGAAGTGTCACAAGAGACCCAGTACTTC.

The chain employs TRBV11-2 and TRBJ2-1, with 9 bases matching TRBD2. Germline V gene lookup returns CDR1 SGHAT and CDR2 FQNNGV. V was pared by 0 bases and J by 7 bases, with 7 bases of the junction left unmatched. CDR3 size: 16 residues. DNA of the CDR3: TGTGCCAGCAGCTTAGAAGCGGGGGGTTGGGGGAATGAGCAGTTCTTC. Its protein is CASSLEAGGWGNEQFF.

This clone is a singleton in its sample. The chain combines TRBV7-9 with TRBJ1-3; D gene ambiguous. V lost 1 base and J lost 4, with 14 bases in between. This CDR3 region has 16 residues. Per germline, CDR1 SEHNR and CDR2 FQNEAQ (reference sequence). The chain's CDR3 is CASSLERGSAGNTIYF. The CDR3 DNA reads as TGTGCCAGCAGCTTAGAGCGGGGTTCTGCCGGAAACACCATATATTTT.

The chain has TRBV28 and TRBJ1-6; the D gene is possibly TRBD1 (5 bases). The V gene lost 5 bases and the J gene lost 1 base, with 12 bases spanning the gap. Germline CDR1 reads MDHEN; CDR2 reads SYDVKM. The CDR3 covers 16 residues. The CDR3 is CASSPGGGSYNSPLHF. The CDR3 DNA follows: TGTGCCAGCAGTCCTGGGGGGGGGTCCTATAATTCACCCCTCCACTTT.

V usage is TRBV7-3 and J usage is TRBJ1-1, with D perhaps matching TRBD1 (5 bases). Germline values: CDR1 SGHTA, CDR2 FQGTGA. The CDR3 loop spans 16 amino acids. Trimming took 1 base from V and 0 from J, leaving 12 bases between them. CDR3 sequence reads: CASSLMGGGLNTEAFF. CDR3 in DNA: TGTGCCAGCAGCTTAATGGGCGGGGGTTTGAACACTGAAGCTTTCTTT.

For the CDR3, the DNA is TGTGCCAGTAGTATAGGGGGGGGACAGGGCTCTGAAGCTTTCTTT. This translates into CASSIGGGQGSEAFF. The chain is built from TRBV19 and TRBJ1-1; 9 bases line up with TRBD1. CDR1 and CDR2 (germline): LNHDA, SQIVND (reference sequence). With V trimmed by 1 base and J by 6 bases, 6 bases remained unmatched. This CDR3 is 15 amino acids long.

The chain combines TRBV29-1 with TRBJ1-1; D perhaps matches TRBD1 (5 bases). V was trimmed by 3 bases and J by 7 bases, leaving 15 bases between them. The CDR3 consists of 13 residues. Germline V gives CDR1 SQVTM, CDR2 ANQGSEA. The DNA for the CDR3 is TGCAGCGTTGAGGCGCGACAGCGCCTTGAAGCTTTCTTT. This gives the protein CSVEARQRLEAFF. Filled out from reference TRBV29-1 and TRBJ1-1, the complete variable domain reads SAVISQKPSRDICQRGTSLTIQCQVDSQVTMMFWYRQQPGQSLTLIATANQGSEATYESGFVIDKFPISRPNLTFSTLTVSNMSPEDSSIYLCSVEARQRLEAFFGQGTRLTVV.

The V call is TRBV7-2, the J call TRBJ1-4; 9 bases match TRBD1. The CDR3 covers 14 residues. The germline V gene encodes CDR1 SGHTA and CDR2 FQGNSA. V lost 3 bases, J lost 4 bases, and 0 bases stayed unmatched. The CDR3 loop is CASSLGQGNEKLFF. CDR3 DNA sequence: TGTGCCAGCAGCTTGGGACAGGGTAATGAAAAACTGTTTTTT.

The chain recombines TRBV2 with TRBJ1-1, with TRBD1 as a possible D gene (6 bases). The V end was cut by 6 bases, the J end by 4 bases, with 15 bases between. CDR3 length equals 14 residues. Germline CDR1 is SNHLY and CDR2 is FYNNEI. The CDR3 nucleotides read TGTGCCAGCAGAACTCAGGGGTGGGTCACTGAAGCTTTCTTT. It specifies CASRTQGWVTEAFF. Supplemented by reference TRBV2 and TRBJ1-1, the full variable domain reads EPEVTQTPSHQVTQMGQEVILRCVPISNHLYFYWYRQILGQKVEFLVSFYNNEISEKSEIFDDQFSVERPDGSNFTLKIRSTKLEDSAMYFCASRTQGWVTEAFFGQGTRLTVV.

The rearrangement links TRBV28 to TRBJ2-3; 10 bases fit TRBD1. Germline CDR1 and CDR2: MDHEN and SYDVKM. Trimming cost V 5 bases and J 2 bases; bases outside gene matches: 4. The CDR3 is made up of 15 amino acids. The CDR3 here is CASSPGQGFTDTQYF. CDR3 DNA: TGTGCCAGCAGTCCGGGACAGGGGTTCACAGATACGCAGTATTTT.